This TCR beta chain was identified in a study of CD8 T cells in Susac syndrome. RNA in amounts of roughly 0.5 to 1 ug was reverse transcribed with random hexamers. TCRdb itself ran the immunoSEQ multiplex PCR reads through MiXCR, one entry per CDR3 protein. The sample has more than 200,000 distinct CDR3 sequences; approximately 94% are singletons. Comment on this clonotype: Its antigen is unknown.

The CDR3 length is 16 residues. Between the trimmed V and J ends, which lost 0 bases and 1 base, there was a span of 9 bases. CDR1 is LGHNA, CDR2 YSLEER, per germline. Whole-study results and caveats: As acknowledged by the study, its TCR sequencing and HLA analysis included a relatively small number of individuals.

The clonotype was recovered from a human donor with Susac syndrome. Sequences were obtained from CD4+ T cells from PBMCs. The rearrangement links TRBV4-3 to TRBJ2-2; TRBD1 might be the D (5 bases). The CDR3: CASSQDGARNTGELFF. The CDR3 DNA follows: TGCGCCAGCAGCCAAGATGGGGCACGGAACACCGGGGAGCTGTTTTTT.